This T cell receptor (beta chain) was captured in a study of shared clonotypes between healthy human individuals. On the study more broadly: CD4 naive and CD4 memory each took three plates per donor, while CD8 naive took two and CD8 memory one. The study's findings and limits: Despite large depth, sorted-subset datasets appeared incompletely sequenced. As a rule, naive subsets had a larger estimated richness than memory subsets.

All donors were healthy HIV-negative adults lacking recent acute infections or vaccinations. The CDR3 spans 13 residues. Germline CDR1 reads MNHEY; CDR2 reads SVGAGI. Trimming left V 0 bases short and J 1 base short, with 3 bases between. Profiling relied on immunoSEQ multiplex PCR, and the TCRdb table lists in-frame clones only, not all of them. The table has some 1 million clones, 60% to 80% seen once. Comments on this clone: Its antigen is undetermined. The same CDR3 also results from other DNA sequences found in this sample.

The rearrangement joins TRBV6-5 to TRBJ1-1; D is unresolved. Sequencing input: memory CD4+ T cells sorted from blood. Subset in this sample: CD45RA-negative fraction. The source is a man younger than 35 in good health. CDR3 protein: CASSYSRNTEAFF. The CDR3 DNA follows: TGTGCCAGCAGTTACTCCCGGAACACTGAAGCTTTCTTT.